This TCR beta chain is from a study of cytomegalovirus exposure and HLA in healthy donors. Study observations and caveats: Information on immune exposure was restricted to one variable (CMV serostatus).

As to this clone: Antigen: not known.

PCR used 60 Vbeta primers and 13 Jbeta primers. Data came from immunoSEQ multiplex PCR; TCRdb stores just in-frame clones and leaves some out. Among roughly 120,000 clones listed, 15% to 19% were seen once. From germline, CDR1 is SGHVS and CDR2 FQNEAQ. The ends were cut back, 1 base at V and 6 bases at J, with 7 bases in the middle. The CDR3 totals 13 residues. Sequencing was carried out using PBMCs. The rearrangement links TRBV7-8 to TRBJ1-5; D is ambiguous. This sequence was found in a young woman in good health and CMV-seronegative. This CDR3 is CASSLGGLQPQHF. Written as DNA, the CDR3 is TGTGCCAGCAGCTTAGGAGGGCTTCAGCCCCAGCATTTT.